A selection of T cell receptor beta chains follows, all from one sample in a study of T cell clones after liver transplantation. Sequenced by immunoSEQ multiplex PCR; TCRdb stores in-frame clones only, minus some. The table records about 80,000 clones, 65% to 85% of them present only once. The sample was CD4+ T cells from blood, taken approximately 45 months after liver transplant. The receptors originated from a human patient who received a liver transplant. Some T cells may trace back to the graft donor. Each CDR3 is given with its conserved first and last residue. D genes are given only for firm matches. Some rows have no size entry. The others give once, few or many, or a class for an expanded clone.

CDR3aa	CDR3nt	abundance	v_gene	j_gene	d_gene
CASSPRTGSNYGYTF	TGTGCCAGCAGCCCACGGACAGGGAGCAACTATGGCTACACCTTC	NA	TRBV7-2	TRBJ1-2	TRBD1
CASSPEGQGGRNEQFF	TGTGCCAGCTCACCAGAGGGACAGGGAGGTCGCAATGAGCAGTTCTTC	once	TRBV18	TRBJ2-1	TRBD1
CASSLAEEEETQYF	TGTGCCAGCAGTTTAGCGGAAGAGGAAGAGACCCAGTACTTC	few	TRBV27	TRBJ2-5	NA
CASTPGGAGQTYEQYF	TGTGCCAGCACTCCGGGGGGGGCAGGGCAAACCTACGAGCAGTACTTC	once	TRBV28	TRBJ2-7	TRBD2
CAWSYGLAGVAGELFF	TGTGCCTGGAGTTACGGACTAGCGGGAGTGGCCGGGGAGCTGTTTTTT	few	TRBV30	TRBJ2-2	TRBD2
CASSSGQGTDTQYF	TGCGCCAGCAGCTCCGGACAGGGTACAGATACGCAGTATTTT	NA	TRBV5-1	TRBJ2-3	TRBD1
CASSYRDYGYTF	TGTGCCAGCAGCTACAGGGACTATGGCTACACCTTC	NA	TRBV28	TRBJ1-2	NA
CASSRGQGMAGNTIYF	TGTGCCAGCTCCCGCGGACAGGGAATGGCTGGAAACACCATATATTTT	NA	TRBV18	TRBJ1-3	TRBD1
CASSLYYPTEVFF	TGTGCCAGCAGCTTGTACTATCCGACGGAGGTGTTTTTT	NA	TRBV5-6	TRBJ2-2	NA
CASSLFVASGSLNEQFF	TGTGCCAGCAGCCTCTTCGTGGCTAGCGGGAGTTTAAATGAGCAGTTCTTC	NA	TRBV14	TRBJ2-1	TRBD2
CASSFSPSSYNEQFF	TGCGCCAGCAGCTTTTCCCCTAGCTCCTACAATGAGCAGTTCTTC	NA	TRBV5-1	TRBJ2-1	NA
CASTAGVTDTQYF	TGTGCCAGTACGGCGGGAGTGACAGATACGCAGTATTTT	NA	TRBV19	TRBJ2-3	TRBD2
CASSPDRGEKLFF	TGTGCCAGCAGCCCCGACAGGGGCGAAAAACTGTTTTTT	NA	TRBV7-3	TRBJ1-4	TRBD1
CASSLWGVGTDTQYF	TGTGCCAGCAGCTTATGGGGGGTTGGCACAGATACGCAGTATTTT	once	TRBV7-9	TRBJ2-3	NA
CASSYSSGTYEQFF	TGTGCCAGCAGCTATTCTAGCGGGACATATGAGCAGTTCTTC	many	TRBV14	TRBJ2-1	TRBD2
CAQPGSQPQHF	TGTGCCCAGCCAGGGAGTCAGCCCCAGCATTTT	NA	TRBV5-3	TRBJ1-5	NA
CASSPQGGRETQYF	TGTGCTAGCAGCCCCCAGGGGGGCCGAGAGACCCAGTACTTC	NA	TRBV7-7	TRBJ2-5	NA
CAISEGTGGKWGYTF	TGTGCCATCAGTGAAGGGACAGGGGGCAAGTGGGGCTACACCTTC	NA	TRBV10-3	TRBJ1-2	TRBD1
CASSVELAGGNNEQFF	TGTGCCAGCAGCGTAGAACTAGCGGGAGGGAACAATGAGCAGTTCTTC	NA	TRBV9	TRBJ2-1	TRBD2
CASSLGQDFNQPQHF	TGTGCCAGCAGCTTGGGACAGGATTTCAATCAGCCCCAGCATTTT	once	TRBV11-2	TRBJ1-5	TRBD1
CASSSKTSGHTDTQYF	TGTGCCAGCAGTTCCAAGACTAGCGGGCACACAGATACGCAGTATTTT	NA	TRBV6-6	TRBJ2-3	TRBD2
CASTRTAYGYTF	TGTGCCAGCACCAGGACAGCTTATGGCTACACCTTC	NA	TRBV28	TRBJ1-2	NA
CASSLLAESYNEQFF	TGCGCCAGCAGCCTACTAGCGGAGAGCTACAATGAGCAGTTCTTC	NA	TRBV5-1	TRBJ2-1	TRBD2